The 20 T cell receptor beta chains below come from one sample, sequenced in a study of blood T cell repertoires in COVID-19. Libraries were prepared by immunoSEQ multiplex PCR; TCRdb keeps only in-frame clonotypes and omits some of them. The sample yields 200,000 to 250,000 clones, 75% to 90% seen once. The specimen was PBMCs or T cells enriched from blood (not recorded which). The receptors here all came from a man aged 35 to 55 who had recovered from COVID-19.

The chain has TRBV18 and TRBJ1-5; 7 positions agree with TRBD1. V trimming: 6 bases; J trimming: 4 bases; junction bases outside the gene matches: 9. Per germline, CDR1 KGHSH and CDR2 LQKENI. The length of the CDR3 is 15 residues. In DNA, the CDR3 is TGTGCCAGCTCCGGATCCGGGACAGCAAATCAGCCCCAGCATTTT. Protein: CASSGSGTANQPQHF.

This clone was seen more than once but under ten times. This sequence joins TRBV7-2 and TRBJ1-4; D call uncertain. CDR3 length: 15 residues. The germline V gene encodes CDR1 SGHTA and CDR2 FQGNSA. The V end was cut by 2 bases, the J end by 7 bases, with 14 bases between. CDR3 loop: CASSLSGVSSEKLFF. CDR3 DNA: TGTGCCAGCAGCTTATCGGGAGTAAGCAGTGAAAAACTGTTTTTT.

The chain employs TRBV7-9 and TRBJ1-2; 7 bases map to TRBD1. The CDR3 spans 14 residues. The V segment lost 4 bases and the J segment 5 bases; nucleotides outside the gene matches: 7. The germline CDR1 and CDR2 sequences are SEHNR and FQNEAQ (reference sequence). This CDR3 reads CASSSDRDGYGYTF. The CDR3 DNA follows: TGTGCCAGCAGCTCTGACAGGGACGGGTATGGCTACACCTTC.

In its sample, this clone was seen a few times. The chain combines TRBV12-3 or TRBV12-4 with TRBJ2-7, with D perhaps TRBD2 (6 bases). The CDR3 runs to 13 residues. Trimming left V 11 bases short and J 2 bases short, with 16 bases between. In nucleotides, the CDR3 is TGTGCCCGGAGGTCAGGGAGGCCCTACGAGCAGTACTTC. It is translated as CARRSGRPYEQYF.

This chain uses TRBV2 with TRBJ2-1; D is possibly TRBD1 (6 bases). The CDR3 has 14 amino acids. The V gene's germline CDR1 is SNHLY and CDR2 FYNNEI. V lost 8 bases to trimming and J lost 0 bases, with 11 bases between them. The CDR3 loop reads CASVKGGSYNEQFF. The CDR3 DNA is TGTGCCAGCGTAAAAGGGGGCTCCTACAATGAGCAGTTCTTC.

The V call is TRBV5-1, the J call TRBJ2-1, with 14 bases identical to TRBD2. Germline CDR1 reads SGHRS; CDR2 reads YFSETQ. There are 18 residues in the CDR3. With V trimmed by 5 bases and J by 1 base, 8 bases remained unmatched. In DNA, the CDR3 is TGCGCCAGCAGTCGTGGGACTAGCGGGAGTAGGTCCTACAATGAGCAGTTCTTC. Amino acid sequence: CASSRGTSGSRSYNEQFF.

This chain uses TRBV5-1 with TRBJ2-1, with D hard to call. V was cut by 0 bases and J by 0 bases, with 7 bases left in between. This CDR3 is built from 15 residues. The germline CDR1 and CDR2 sequences are SGHRS and YFSETQ. The CDR3 nucleotides are TGCGCCAGCAGCTTGGCCTACAGCTCCTACAATGAGCAGTTCTTC. Residues: CASSLAYSSYNEQFF.

The chain uses TRBV6-5 and TRBJ2-7, with 8 bases identical to TRBD2. The CDR3 is 15 residues long. V shed 4 bases, J shed 0 bases, and the junction held 5 bases outside the gene matches. CDR1 is MNHEY and CDR2 is SVGAGI in the germline V gene. The CDR3 bases are TGTGCCAGCAGTTCACTAGCGGCGAGCTCCTACGAGCAGTACTTC. It yields the protein CASSSLAASSYEQYF.

CDR3 coding DNA: TGTGCCAGCAGTGAAGACAGGGGGACTTACAATGAGCAGTTCTTC. This codes for CASSEDRGTYNEQFF. V and J are TRBV2 and TRBJ2-1, with TRBD1 matching 8 bases. This CDR3 is built from 15 residues. J gave up 4 bases and V 1 base, and 3 bases lay outside the gene matches. Per germline, CDR1 SNHLY and CDR2 FYNNEI.

The rearrangement joins TRBV11-2 to TRBJ2-7; TRBD1 matches at 7 bases. Germline CDR1 and CDR2: SGHAT and FQNNGV. V was clipped by 5 bases and J by 4 bases; unmatched bases: 14. This CDR3 contains 16 residues. Here the CDR3 reads CASSTRGQVGQYEQYF. CDR3 nucleotides: TGTGCCAGCAGCACCCGAGGACAGGTTGGTCAATACGAGCAGTACTTC.

V usage is TRBV5-1 and J usage is TRBJ2-1, with no clear D. V was trimmed by 2 bases and J by 8 bases, leaving 8 bases between them. Per the germline V gene, CDR1 is SGHRS and CDR2 is YFSETQ. The CDR3 contains 12 residues. CDR3 nucleotides: TGCGCCAGCAGCTTCCCCCAGGATGAGCAGTTCTTC. Its translation: CASSFPQDEQFF.

The rearrangement joins TRBV15 to TRBJ1-6; 9 nucleotides line up with TRBD1. This CDR3 is 15 amino acids long. V trimming: 2 bases; J trimming: 7 bases; junction bases outside the gene matches: 3. Germline loops: CDR1 LNHNV, CDR2 YYDKDF (reference sequence). CDR3: CATSRPTGGNSPLHF. In DNA form, the CDR3 reads TGTGCCACCAGCAGACCGACAGGGGGGAATTCACCCCTCCACTTT.

The chain couples TRBV6-4 to TRBJ1-2; D is possibly TRBD1 (5 bases). V was clipped by 0 bases and J by 6 bases, with 17 bases between them. This CDR3 region has 16 residues. CDR1 is MRHNA, CDR2 SNTAGT, per germline. The CDR3 region is CASSDSTDTAVHGYTF. Here the CDR3 DNA reads TGTGCCAGCAGTGACTCTACGGACACCGCAGTCCATGGCTACACCTTC.

This chain uses TRBV12-3 or TRBV12-4 with TRBJ1-5; no clear D gene. With 3 bases removed from V and 9 bases from J, the gap between germline ends came to 12 bases. The length of the CDR3 is 13 residues. CDR3 coding DNA: TGTGCCAGCAGTTTGGTGGAGCGGGGGCCCCAGCATTTT. Amino acid sequence: CASSLVERGPQHF.

The rearrangement joins TRBV3-1 (or the pseudogene TRBV3-2) to TRBJ1-1; no firm D call. V shed 4 bases and J shed 1 base, with 10 bases lying between them. The CDR3 length is 14 residues. In germline, CDR1 is LGHDT, CDR2 YNNKEL (reference sequence). Here the CDR3 DNA reads TGTGCCAGCAGCCCCGCCCCCGGGAACACTGAAGCTTTCTTT. Translating gives CASSPAPGNTEAFF.

The table lists this clone with a few counts. The V call is TRBV10-1, the J call TRBJ2-3; 10 nucleotides match TRBD2. CDR1 is WNHNN, CDR2 SYGVQD, per germline (reference sequence). Trimming removed 7 bases from V and 5 bases from J; junction bases left unmatched: 9. This CDR3 has 15 amino acids. CDR3 nucleotide sequence: TGCGCCAGCACACCAAGGCGGACTAGCGGAGATACGCAGTATTTT. Residues: CASTPRRTSGDTQYF.

The chain is built from TRBV6-2 or TRBV6-3 and TRBJ1-1, with 8 bases identical to TRBD1. The CDR3 is 14 residues long. Germline assignment: CDR1 MNHEY and CDR2 SVGEGT. V was clipped by 5 bases and J by 6 bases; unmatched bases: 8. This CDR3 reads CASSMLRTGSEAFF. DNA for the CDR3: TGTGCCAGCAGTATGCTTCGGACAGGGTCTGAAGCTTTCTTT.

The chain links TRBV6-5 to TRBJ1-2; tentative D call: TRBD1 (6 bases). This CDR3 is 15 amino acids long. Germline V gene data show CDR1 as MNHEY and CDR2 as SVGAGI. V was clipped by 7 bases and J by 8 bases, with 23 bases between them. DNA for the CDR3: TGTGCCAGCACGAGAAATCCCAGGGGAGTAGGAGGCTACACCTTC. It is translated as CASTRNPRGVGGYTF.

Many counts were recorded for this clone. The rearrangement uses TRBV11-2 and TRBJ1-2; a possible D gene is TRBD1 (5 bases). The CDR3 runs to 15 residues. The ends were cut back, 0 bases at V and 8 bases at J, with 16 bases in the middle. Looked up from germline, CDR1 is SGHAT and CDR2 is FQNNGV. CDR3 region: CASSLDGGWGEGYTF. In nucleotides, the CDR3 is TGTGCCAGCAGCTTAGATGGTGGTTGGGGGGAAGGCTACACCTTC.

The chain carries TRBV11-2 and TRBJ1-2, with no clear D. Between the trimmed V and J ends, which lost 2 bases and 3 bases, there was a span of 7 bases. Germline values: CDR1 SGHAT, CDR2 FQNNGV. The CDR3 extends over 13 amino acids. The CDR3 spells CASSLNRDYGYTF. CDR3 coding DNA: TGTGCCAGCAGCTTAAATCGGGACTATGGCTACACCTTC.